This entry lists 17 T cell receptor beta chains sequenced from one sample in a study of CD8+ T cells in alopecia areata. Treatment indicated: oral pan-JAK inhibitor, 5-10 mg twice daily. Sequencing used cDNA as its template, made by extracting RNA and reverse transcribing it. Libraries were prepared by immunoSEQ multiplex PCR; TCRdb keeps only in-frame clonotypes and omits some of them. The table records around 270,000 clones, roughly 60% of them present only once. The sequencing here drew on CD4+ T cells sorted from blood, taken at week 24, from a patient treated with tofacitinib. The receptors come from a human donor with alopecia areata.

The chain uses TRBV7-2 and TRBJ2-3; D might be TRBD2 (7 bases). CDR3 length: 15 amino acids. V lost 0 bases, J lost 4 bases, and 11 bases lay in between. Germline loops: CDR1 SGHTA, CDR2 FQGNSA. The DNA for the CDR3 is TGTGCCAGCAGCTTAGCGGGGGGGCCCCCAGATACGCAGTATTTT. Protein: CASSLAGGPPDTQYF.

The chain couples TRBV19 to TRBJ2-5; D is unresolved. Trimming stripped 3 bases from V and 5 bases from J, with 10 bases between. Germline V lookup: CDR1 LNHDA, CDR2 SQIVND (reference sequence). This CDR3 has 13 residues. In nucleotides, the CDR3 is TGTGCCAGTAGTATGGGTCGGGCGGAGACCCAGTACTTC. Protein product: CASSMGRAETQYF.

The genes are TRBV11-2 and TRBJ2-6; 8 bases align to TRBD1. Unmatched junction bases numbered 8, after V lost 7 bases and J lost 0 bases. CDR1 is SGHAT and CDR2 is FQNNGV in the germline V gene. The CDR3 is 17 residues long. CDR3 residues: CASTTRQGISGANVLTF. CDR3 DNA sequence: TGTGCCAGCACCACTAGACAGGGGATCTCTGGGGCCAACGTCCTGACTTTC. The whole variable domain, remainder taken from reference TRBV11-2 and TRBJ2-6, is EAGVAQSPRYKIIEKRQSVAFWCNPISGHATLYWYQQILGQGPKLLIQFQNNGVVDDSQLPKDRFSAERLKGVDSTLKIQPAKLEDSAVYLCASTTRQGISGANVLTFGAGSRLTVL.

The V gene is TRBV5-1, the J gene TRBJ1-6; maybe TRBD1 (5 bases). V dropped 0 bases and J dropped 7 bases, with 11 bases sitting between them. In germline, CDR1 is SGHRS, CDR2 YFSETQ. The CDR3 length is 15 residues. CDR3 DNA sequence: TGCGCCAGCAGCTTGGGCCGGGACGGAAATTCACCCCTCCACTTT. This codes for CASSLGRDGNSPLHF.

The chain links TRBV18 to TRBJ2-5; D is perhaps TRBD1 (5 bases). Germline CDR1 and CDR2: KGHSH and LQKENI. V dropped 4 bases and J dropped 2 bases, with 11 bases sitting between them. This CDR3 comprises 14 residues. The CDR3 here is CASSLRVTQETQYF. The CDR3 DNA follows: TGTGCCAGCTCACTCAGGGTTACGCAAGAGACCCAGTACTTC.

A word on this clone: Other DNA sequences in the same sample also yield this CDR3. This rearrangement joins TRBV2 to TRBJ2-5, with 8 bases lining up with TRBD1. Germline V gene data show CDR1 as SNHLY and CDR2 as FYNNEI. The CDR3 runs to 13 residues. V lost 5 bases to trimming and J lost 3 bases; unmatched junction nucleotides: 2. CDR3 nucleotide sequence: TGTGCCAGCAGTCTGGACAGGGAAGAGACCCAGTACTTC. Translation: CASSLDREETQYF.

This chain links TRBV6-5 with TRBJ2-6; D is unclear. The CDR3 is 14 residues long. From germline, CDR1 is MNHEY and CDR2 SVGAGI. Between the trimmed V and J ends, which lost 2 bases and 2 bases, there was a span of 4 bases. The CDR3 reads CASSYRAGANVLTF. The CDR3 DNA sequence: TGTGCCAGCAGTTACAGGGCTGGGGCCAACGTCCTGACTTTC.

J is TRBJ2-7 and V is TRBV10-2, with TRBD1 matching over 8 bases. The V gene end was trimmed by 6 bases and the J gene end by 4 bases; junction bases not matched to a gene: 8. The length of the CDR3 is 14 residues. Germline V gives CDR1 WSHSY, CDR2 SAAADI. The CDR3 loop reads CASRAGQGPYEQYF. In DNA, the CDR3 is TGCGCCAGCAGGGCTGGACAGGGACCGTACGAGCAGTACTTC.

V gene TRBV2 combines with J gene TRBJ2-7; a possible D gene is TRBD2 (5 bases). The CDR3 has 13 residues. Between the trimmed V and J ends, which lost 4 bases and 3 bases, there was a span of 10 bases. CDR1 and CDR2 from the germline V gene are SNHLY and FYNNEI. This CDR3 reads CASSVRDLYEQYF. DNA for the CDR3: TGTGCCAGCAGTGTCCGGGATCTCTACGAGCAGTACTTC.

This chain links TRBV2 with TRBJ2-5; D is ambiguous. Germline V gene lookup returns CDR1 SNHLY and CDR2 FYNNEI. Between the trimmed V and J ends, which lost 7 bases and 4 bases, there was a span of 4 bases. This CDR3 has 10 amino acids. CDR3 nucleotides: TGTGCCAGCAATTTAGAGACCCAGTACTTC. Amino acid sequence: CASNLETQYF.

Regarding this clone: Other DNA sequences of this sample code for an identical CDR3. This sequence joins TRBV30 and TRBJ2-7; unclear D gene. Germline values: CDR1 GTSNPN, CDR2 SVGIG (reference sequence). CDR3 length: 14 amino acids. V lost 0 bases and J 2 bases, leaving 11 bases between the germline ends. The CDR3 bases are TGTGCCTGGAGTGTGGGTGGGGTGACCTACGAGCAGTACTTC. It specifies CAWSVGGVTYEQYF.

The rearrangement links TRBV5-1 to TRBJ2-4; D gene uncertain. CDR3 length: 14 residues. Germline CDR1 is SGHRS and CDR2 is YFSETQ. V lost 0 bases and J 13 bases, leaving 17 bases between the germline ends. The DNA for the CDR3 is TGCGCCAGCAGCTTGGAGGTAGCCAGCAAGAAACAGTACTTC. Residues: CASSLEVASKKQYF.

V usage is TRBV4-3 and J usage is TRBJ2-3; the D gene could be TRBD1 or TRBD2 (5 bases each). The CDR3 contains 15 residues. V was pared by 0 bases and J by 5 bases, with 12 bases between. CDR1 is LGHNA and CDR2 is YSLEER in the germline V gene. In DNA, the CDR3 is TGCGCCAGCAGCCAAGAAGGTGGGGGTGGAGATACGCAGTATTTT. Its protein is CASSQEGGGGDTQYF.

This clone was counted only a few times. J is TRBJ2-1 and V is TRBV11-1; 8 nucleotides agree with TRBD2. The V gene end was trimmed by 5 bases and the J gene end by 8 bases; junction bases not matched to a gene: 17. Germline V lookup: CDR1 SGHAT, CDR2 FQDESV (reference sequence). The CDR3 has 17 residues. This CDR3 reads CASSQWPGGPLVYEQFF. The CDR3 DNA is TGTGCCAGCAGCCAGTGGCCGGGGGGGCCGTTAGTCTATGAGCAGTTCTTC.

This clone was counted only a few times. This chain joins TRBV30 and TRBJ1-2; D perhaps matches TRBD1 (6 bases). Germline values: CDR1 GTSNPN, CDR2 SVGIG (reference sequence). This CDR3 comprises 12 residues. Trimming stripped 3 bases from V and 8 bases from J, with 13 bases between. The DNA for the CDR3 is TGTGCCTGGAGCCGGAACAGGGCCGGCTACACCTTC. It translates to CAWSRNRAGYTF.

The chain uses TRBV30 and TRBJ1-1, with D perhaps TRBD1 (5 bases). CDR1 is GTSNPN, CDR2 SVGIG, per germline (reference sequence). The V end was cut by 0 bases, the J end by 5 bases, with 13 bases between. The CDR3 extends over 14 amino acids. DNA of the CDR3: TGTGCCTGGAGTGTGCGGAGGGGATGGACTGAAGCTTTCTTT. Amino acid sequence: CAWSVRRGWTEAFF.

The V call is TRBV29-1, the J call TRBJ2-1, with 11 bases that match TRBD1. The CDR3 is made up of 15 amino acids. The germline gives CDR1 SQVTM, CDR2 ANQGSEA. V shed 6 bases and J 4 bases; nucleotides not matched to a gene: 8. The CDR3: CSVEDRGLIYNEQFF. DNA for the CDR3: TGCAGCGTCGAGGACAGGGGGCTAATATACAATGAGCAGTTCTTC.